Listed here are 8 T cell receptor beta chains from one sample, sequenced in a study of blood T cells in healthy people across ages. A second roughly 7 to 12 cycle PCR used barcoded and J-beta primers. Each CDR3 protein is one row after TCRdb ran MiXCR on the 5' RACE reads. The repertoire holds around 1,500,000 distinct CDR3 sequences, around two fifths seen once, with approximately 7.9% in the top ten. Input material: blood. Every receptor here comes from a woman between 18 and 29 years old in good health.

V gene TRBV7-2 combines with J gene TRBJ2-3; D gene ambiguous. The length of the CDR3 is 12 residues. The V end lost 4 bases, the J end lost 6 bases, and 8 bases lay between the germline ends. Germline V gives CDR1 SGHTA, CDR2 FQGNSA. CDR3 loop: CASSSTWDTQYF. The CDR3 DNA is TGTGCCAGCAGCTCGACTTGGGATACGCAGTATTTT.

The genes are TRBV10-3 and TRBJ2-2, with 7 nucleotides matching TRBD1. This CDR3 is 15 amino acids long. The junction had 12 bases not matched to a gene; V was cut back by 11 bases and J by 3 bases. Germline V gene sequence: CDR1 ENHRY, CDR2 SYGVKD. CDR3: CAVQSPGQYTGELFF. CDR3 DNA: TGTGCCGTGCAATCGCCGGGACAGTACACCGGGGAGCTGTTTTTT.

V gene TRBV6-5 combines with J gene TRBJ2-3; 9 nucleotides line up with TRBD2. The CDR3 is made up of 20 amino acids. Germline V gene lookup returns CDR1 MNHEY and CDR2 SVGAGI. V was pared by 0 bases and J by 0 bases, with 13 bases of the junction left unmatched. CDR3: CASSYSMVSGSSFSTDTQYF. The CDR3 DNA reads TGTGCCAGCAGTTACTCGATGGTTAGCGGGAGTTCATTTAGCACAGATACGCAGTATTTT.

The chain carries TRBV4-1 and TRBJ2-1, with TRBD2 identical over 8 bases. The end of the DNA is better explained by TRBJ2-7, so the J call may be wrong. The CDR3 extends over 15 amino acids. Germline loops: CDR1 MGHRA, CDR2 YSYEKL. Written as DNA, the CDR3 is TGCGCCAGCAGCAAACTAGCGGTCTCCTACAATGAGCAGTACTTC. It yields the protein CASSKLAVSYNEQYF.

This clonotype was counted a few times. This chain joins TRBV5-1 and TRBJ2-7; TRBD2 aligns across 8 bases. This CDR3 spans 14 amino acids. CDR1 and CDR2 (germline): SGHRS, YFSETQ. The trim removed 2 bases at V and 7 bases at J, leaving 8 bases unmatched. CDR3 amino acids: CASSFSGSGGEQYF. Here the CDR3 DNA reads TGCGCCAGCAGCTTTTCCGGGTCGGGGGGGGAGCAGTACTTC.

A single count supports this clonotype. V is TRBV3-1 and J is TRBJ2-1; weak D call: TRBD2 (6 bases). Trimming removed 4 bases at V and 4 bases at J, with 17 bases between. The CDR3 contains 16 residues. Germline V lookup: CDR1 LGHDT, CDR2 YNNKEL (reference sequence). The CDR3 sequence is CASSLMGAGDYNEQFF. CDR3 in DNA: TGTGCCAGCAGCCTGATGGGAGCGGGCGATTACAATGAGCAGTTCTTC.

This chain joins TRBV10-3 and TRBJ1-4; no firm D call. Germline CDR1 and CDR2: ENHRY and SYGVKD. V gave up 6 bases and J gave up 0 bases, with 5 bases separating them. This CDR3 contains 13 residues. CDR3 coding DNA: TGTGCCATCAGCCAGGCAACTAATGAAAAACTGTTTTTT. It encodes CAISQATNEKLFF.

V usage is TRBV27 and J usage is TRBJ2-1; no clear D gene. From germline, CDR1 is MNHEY and CDR2 SMNVEV (reference sequence). V gave up 6 bases and J gave up 0 bases, with 15 bases separating them. CDR3 size: 16 residues. This CDR3 reads CASRPPRVSSYNEQFF. For the CDR3, the DNA is TGTGCCAGCAGGCCCCCCCGTGTAAGCTCCTACAATGAGCAGTTCTTC.